Sequencing of this T cell receptor (beta chain) was carried out in a study of cytomegalovirus exposure and HLA in healthy donors. TCRdb keeps only in-frame clones here, not all; method: immunoSEQ multiplex PCR. The table has 55,000 to 80,000 clones, approximately 95% seen once. The receptor was isolated from a woman in her late teens or twenties in good health and CMV-seropositive. Sequenced input: PBMCs.

CDR3 nucleotide sequence: TGTGCCAGTAGTTCGGGACAGAATTCACCCCTCCACTTT. As protein: CASSSGQNSPLHF. The V and J genes are TRBV19 and TRBJ1-6; 7 bases are a match to TRBD1. V gave up 5 bases and J gave up 7 bases; unmatched junction bases: 2. The germline gives CDR1 LNHDA, CDR2 SQIVND (reference sequence). The CDR3 has 13 amino acids.